This T cell receptor beta chain stems from a study of blood T cell repertoires in COVID-19. As for the study in general: Sites in the United States, Italy and Spain provided acute and convalescent COVID-19 samples. The cDNA or gDNA used as material had been derived from T cells, B-cell-depleted T cells, or PBMCs.

Losses at the gene ends were 5 bases for V and 0 bases for J; bases not matched to a gene: 7. The CDR3 contains 17 residues. Germline-derived CDR1 and CDR2 are SGHNT and YENEEA. In the study's own analysis: Amplification with reference gene primers provided the estimates of nucleated cell counts. The data were produced by immunoSEQ multiplex PCR, yet TCRdb's version contains in-frame clones alone and is incomplete. Clone size and the V and J calls come from that table; the DNA yielded D and trimming. The data show hundreds of thousands of clones, with approximately 89% seen just once and less than 3.5% held by the top ten.

The TCR originated in a woman aged 18-29 years who had recovered from COVID-19. The sequenced material came from peripheral blood. This chain joins TRBV11-3 and TRBJ2-6; 7 positions agree with TRBD2. The CDR3 sequence is CASSPSGARSGANVLTF. In DNA, the CDR3 is TGTGCCAGCAGCCCGAGCGGGGCCCGCTCTGGGGCCAACGTCCTGACTTTC.